One and the same sample provided the 9 T cell receptor beta chains below, sequenced in a study of blood T cell repertoires in COVID-19. Sequencing was performed with immunoSEQ multiplex PCR; in TCRdb, only in-frame clones are kept and a portion is missing. Among about 74,000 clones listed, around 83% were seen once. Input material: peripheral blood. The receptor set was obtained from a man older than 75 with acute or convalescent COVID-19.

The rearrangement links TRBV28 to TRBJ1-2; 9 bases map to TRBD1. CDR3 length: 16 residues. The trim removed 3 bases at V and 4 bases at J, leaving 9 bases unmatched. From germline, CDR1 is MDHEN and CDR2 SYDVKM. CDR3 sequence (DNA): TGTGCCAGCAGTTTGGGTGATACAGGGGGCGGCTATGGCTACACCTTC. Amino acids: CASSLGDTGGGYGYTF.

The gene calls are TRBV3-1 (or the pseudogene TRBV3-2) and TRBJ2-7; 10 bases agree with TRBD2. The V gene's germline CDR1 is LGHDT and CDR2 YNNKEL (reference sequence). The CDR3 is 16 residues long. V was clipped by 4 bases and J by 7 bases; unmatched bases: 13. CDR3 sequence reads: CASSPMGTSGNWEQYF. CDR3 bases: TGTGCCAGCAGCCCCATGGGCACTAGCGGGAACTGGGAGCAGTACTTC.

The V and J genes are TRBV9 and TRBJ2-7, with 11 bases identical to TRBD2. CDR3 size: 16 residues. Germline CDR1 and CDR2: SGDLS and YYNGEE. V was pared by 0 bases and J by 7 bases, with 9 bases of the junction left unmatched. CDR3 loop: CASSVGLAGFYGEQYF. The CDR3 region has the DNA TGTGCCAGCAGCGTAGGACTAGCGGGATTTTATGGAGAGCAGTACTTC. Variable domain in full (rest from reference TRBV9 and TRBJ2-7): DSGVTQTPKHLITATGQRVTLRCSPRSGDLSVYWYQQSLDQGLQFLIQYYNGEERAKGNILERFSAQQFPDLHSELNLSSLELGDSALYFCASSVGLAGFYGEQYFGPGTRLTVT.

V gene TRBV9 combines with J gene TRBJ2-1, with 8 bases identical to TRBD2. Germline V gene lookup returns CDR1 SGDLS and CDR2 YYNGEE. The CDR3 consists of 16 residues. Trimming cost V 4 bases and J 6 bases; bases outside gene matches: 12. The CDR3 DNA is TGTGCCAGCAGCCCCCAGGGCGGGAGGTCTTTCAATGAGCAGTTCTTC. Residues: CASSPQGGRSFNEQFF.

The chain links TRBV7-2 to TRBJ2-1; 13 positions match TRBD2. The J segment lost 6 bases and the V segment lost 4 bases, leaving 0 bases of the junction unmatched. Germline V gene sequence: CDR1 SGHTA, CDR2 FQGNSA. CDR3 size: 14 residues. The CDR3 loop is CASSWTSGGNEQFF. CDR3 in DNA: TGTGCCAGCAGCTGGACTAGCGGGGGCAATGAGCAGTTCTTC.

The chain employs TRBV18 and TRBJ2-1, with D maybe TRBD1 (6 bases). Trimming stripped 2 bases from V and 2 bases from J, with 7 bases between. CDR3 length equals 14 residues. The germline V gene has CDR1 KGHSH and CDR2 LQKENI. CDR3 bases: TGTGCCAGCTCACCAGGGACACCCTACAATGAGCAGTTCTTC. Translated, it gives CASSPGTPYNEQFF.

V is TRBV18 and J is TRBJ2-7; D is perhaps TRBD2 (6 bases). Trimming stripped 2 bases from V and 0 bases from J, with 14 bases between. CDR3 length equals 16 residues. Per germline, CDR1 KGHSH and CDR2 LQKENI. Written as DNA, the CDR3 is TGTGCCAGCTCACCAGGTGTCGGGACTGGCTCCTACGAGCAGTACTTC. The encoded protein is CASSPGVGTGSYEQYF.

The chain carries TRBV7-6 and TRBJ2-7, with D possibly TRBD1 on 7 matching bases. CDR1 SGHVS and CDR2 FNYEAQ come from the germline V gene. The germline V and J ends were trimmed by 0 bases and 3 bases, with 12 bases remaining between them. The CDR3 loop spans 15 amino acids. The CDR3 region is CASSLAGRGVYEQYF. The CDR3 nucleotides read TGTGCCAGCAGCTTAGCGGGCAGGGGGGTCTACGAGCAGTACTTC.

The chain links TRBV6-6 to TRBJ1-2; tentative D call: TRBD1 (6 bases). Germline-derived CDR1 and CDR2 are MNHNY and SVGAGI (reference sequence). The V end lost 6 bases, the J end lost 8 bases, and 13 bases lay between the germline ends. The length of the CDR3 is 12 residues. The CDR3 protein is CASSLGTPGYTF. In DNA, the CDR3 is TGTGCCAGCAGCCTAGGGACACCGGGCTACACCTTC.